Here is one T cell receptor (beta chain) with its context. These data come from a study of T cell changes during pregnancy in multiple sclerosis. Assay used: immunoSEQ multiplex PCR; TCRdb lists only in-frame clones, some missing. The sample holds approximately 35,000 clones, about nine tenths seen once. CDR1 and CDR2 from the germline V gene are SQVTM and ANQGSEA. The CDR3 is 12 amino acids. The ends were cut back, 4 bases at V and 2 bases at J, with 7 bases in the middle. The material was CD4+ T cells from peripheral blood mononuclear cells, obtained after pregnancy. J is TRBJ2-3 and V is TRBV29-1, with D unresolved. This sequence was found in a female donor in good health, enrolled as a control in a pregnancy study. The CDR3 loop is CSVAGFTDTQYF. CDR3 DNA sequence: TGCAGCGTTGCAGGTTTCACAGATACGCAGTATTTT.